This T cell receptor beta chain appears in the sequencing data of a study of graft-versus-host responses after intestinal transplantation. At the level of the study: Each recipient received a multivisceral, liver-intestinal, or isolated intestinal graft. Study-wide points: GvH clonotypes were identified within recipient marrow, with a subset emerging first in ileum or blood.

Produced via immunoSEQ multiplex PCR; TCRdb's table is partial and in-frame only. Of some 25,000 clones listed, around nine tenths are singletons. From germline, CDR1 is MGHRA and CDR2 YSYEKL. V shed 2 bases and J 5 bases; nucleotides not matched to a gene: 7. CDR3 size: 15 residues. Of note for this clone: What it binds is not known.

The source material was PBMCs, sampled roughly 38 days after intestinal transplant. The sequence was obtained from a human patient who received an intestinal transplant, so some T cells may come from the graft donor. The chain uses TRBV4-1 and TRBJ2-7; 9 bases are shared with TRBD2. The CDR3 spells CASSQPLAGAHEQYF. The CDR3 bases are TGCGCCAGCAGCCAACCTTTAGCGGGAGCCCACGAGCAGTACTTC.